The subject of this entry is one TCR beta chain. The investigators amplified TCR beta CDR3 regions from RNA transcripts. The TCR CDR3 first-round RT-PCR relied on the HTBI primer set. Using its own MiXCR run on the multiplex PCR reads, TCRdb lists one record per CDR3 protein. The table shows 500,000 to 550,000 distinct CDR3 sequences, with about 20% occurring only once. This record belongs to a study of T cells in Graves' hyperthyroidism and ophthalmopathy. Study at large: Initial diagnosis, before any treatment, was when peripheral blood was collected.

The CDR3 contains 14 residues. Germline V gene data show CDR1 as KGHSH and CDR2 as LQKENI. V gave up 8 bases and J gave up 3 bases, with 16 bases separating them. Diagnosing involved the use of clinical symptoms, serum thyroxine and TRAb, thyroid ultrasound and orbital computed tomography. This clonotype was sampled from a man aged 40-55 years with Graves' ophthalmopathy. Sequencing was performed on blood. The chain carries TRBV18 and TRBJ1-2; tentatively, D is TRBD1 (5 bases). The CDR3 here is CASAMGVTDYGYTF. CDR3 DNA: TGTGCCAGCGCGATGGGGGTAACGGACTATGGCTACACCTTC.